A selection of T cell receptor beta chains follows, all from one sample in a study of beta chain features in type 1 diabetes. Clones were sequenced by immunoSEQ multiplex PCR, and TCRdb holds only the in-frame ones, with some missing. The table records a few hundred thousand clones, over 13% of them present only once. Material for sequencing was naive CD4+ T cells from blood. Receptors were obtained from a young woman in good health. CDR3s include the opening cysteine and the closing phenylalanine or tryptophan. The D gene is left open where the match is weak. Clone sizes are given selectively: once, few, many, or a class where the clone is expanded.

cdr3_length	clone_size	d_call	j_call	v_call	cdr3_nt	cdr3_aa
15	-	-	TRBJ2-7	TRBV28	TGTGCCAGCAGTTTTCGCCGGGACACCTCTGACGAGCAGTACTTC	CASSFRRDTSDEQYF
15	few	TRBD2	TRBJ2-7	TRBV29-1	TGCAGCGTTGAAGGGTCTAGCGGGAGGATCTACGAGCAGTACTTC	CSVEGSSGRIYEQYF
18	-	TRBD2	TRBJ2-3	TRBV13	TGTGCCAGCAGCTCCTCGGGACTAGCGACCACGCGGGCAGATACGCAGTATTTT	CASSSSGLATTRADTQYF
13	few	TRBD1	TRBJ2-1	TRBV5-1	TGCGCCAGCAGCTTGGAAGGGGGCGGTGAGCAGTTCTTC	CASSLEGGGEQFF
13	-	TRBD2	TRBJ2-3	TRBV30	TGTGCCTGGACTAGCGGAAACACAGATACGCAGTATTTT	CAWTSGNTDTQYF
15	once	-	TRBJ2-1	TRBV7-2	TGTGCCAGCAGCTTCGGGGGTTACAGTAAACATGAGCAGTTCTTC	CASSFGGYSKHEQFF
17	-	TRBD2	TRBJ2-1	TRBV18	TGTGCCAGCTCACCCCCCGGGACTAGCGGGAACTTCTATGAGCAGTTCTTC	CASSPPGTSGNFYEQFF
12	-	-	TRBJ1-3	TRBV7-6	TGTGCCAGCAGCCGGTCTGGAAACACCATATATTTT	CASSRSGNTIYF
12	few	-	TRBJ1-1	TRBV29-1	TGCAGCGTTGAAGGGGGAGGCATTGAAGCTTTCTTT	CSVEGGGIEAFF
15	few	TRBD2	TRBJ2-7	TRBV2	TGTGCCAGCAGCGAAGCTAGCGGGAGCTCCTACGAGCAGTACTTC	CASSEASGSSYEQYF
14	few	-	TRBJ2-3	TRBV6-5	TGTGCCAGCAGTTACAGAGCGAGCACAGATACGCAGTATTTT	CASSYRASTDTQYF
15	few	TRBD1	TRBJ1-4	TRBV25-1	TGTGCCAGCAGCCCCGACAGGGGAAAGAATGAAAAACTGTTTTTT	CASSPDRGKNEKLFF
14	-	-	TRBJ1-5	TRBV6-5	TGTGCCAGCAGTTACTCGGGAGCCAATCAGCCCCAGCATTTT	CASSYSGANQPQHF
14	few	-	TRBJ2-1	TRBV7-9	TGTGCCAGCAGCCTGGCGTCCACTACGGATGAGCAGTTCTTC	CASSLASTTDEQFF
15	few	-	TRBJ2-7	TRBV11-2	TGTGCCAGCAGCGGGTTTCGCGGGAAATGGGTCGAGCAGTACTTC	CASSGFRGKWVEQYF
12	-	TRBD1	TRBJ1-1	TRBV30	TGTGCCTGGAGCCCTGACAGGGGTGAAGCTTTCTTT	CAWSPDRGEAFF
15	-	TRBD1	TRBJ1-4	TRBV23-1	TGCGCCAGCAGTCAACCACAGGGGGCTAAGGAAAAACTGTTTTTT	CASSQPQGAKEKLFF
16	-	TRBD1	TRBJ2-7	TRBV28	TGTGCCAGCAGTTTACCGCCCTGGACAGGTTACTACGAGCAGTACTTC	CASSLPPWTGYYEQYF
17	few	TRBD2	TRBJ2-5	TRBV9	TGTGCCAGCAGCGTACTTTCCGGGACTAGCGGCCAAGAGACCCAGTACTTC	CASSVLSGTSGQETQYF
18	-	TRBD2	TRBJ2-7	TRBV11-2	TGTGCCAGCAGCTTAGTCCGCGAGGTAGCGGGAGGATTCTACGAGCAGTACTTC	CASSLVREVAGGFYEQYF
15	few	-	TRBJ1-2	TRBV30	TGTGCCTGGAGTGGAGGCGGGGCGCGGGTCTATGGCTACACCTTC	CAWSGGGARVYGYTF
12	-	-	TRBJ2-3	TRBV30	TGTGCCTGGAACGGGGGCACAGATACGCAGTATTTT	CAWNGGTDTQYF
13	few	TRBD1	TRBJ2-3	TRBV11-2	TGTGCCAGCAGCAGGGACAGGGATGATACGCAGTATTTT	CASSRDRDDTQYF
13	-	-	TRBJ2-7	TRBV5-4	TGTGCCAGCAGCTTCGGACTGGGGGGCGAGCAGTACTTC	CASSFGLGGEQYF
16	few	TRBD2	TRBJ2-1	TRBV18	TGTGCCAGCTCCCCTGGGACTAGCGGGAGCTACAATGAGCAGTTCTTC	CASSPGTSGSYNEQFF
15	-	-	TRBJ2-1	TRBV29-1	TGCAGCGTGGTCATGGGCCCCATATCCTACAATGAGCAGTTCTTC	CSVVMGPISYNEQFF
11	few	-	TRBJ1-2	TRBV30	TGTGCCTGGAAGTCAGGGATTTTGGGCACCTTC	CAWKSGILGTF
14	few	-	TRBJ1-3	TRBV5-1	TGCGCCAGCAGCGCCCGCGGGGCTGGAAACACCATATATTTT	CASSARGAGNTIYF
14	-	TRBD1	TRBJ2-7	TRBV13	TGTGCCAGCAGCACTCGGGACAGGGGGCTCGAGCAGTACTTC	CASSTRDRGLEQYF
13	few	-	TRBJ2-3	TRBV25-1	TGTGCCAGCAGGGCGGAGCCCACAGATACGCAGTATTTT	CASRAEPTDTQYF
14	-	TRBD1	TRBJ1-1	TRBV11-2	TGTGCCAGCAGCTCACCGGGACAGGGTGGTGGGGCTTTCTTT	CASSSPGQGGGAFF
15	-	TRBD1	TRBJ2-7	TRBV29-1	TGCAGCGTTGAAGGGGGCTCAGGGGGCTCCTACGAGCAGTACTTC	CSVEGGSGGSYEQYF
18	-	TRBD2	TRBJ2-7	TRBV11-1	TGTGCCAGCAGCTTAGAAGATAGCGGGAGTGATGGGGCCTACGAGCAGTACTTC	CASSLEDSGSDGAYEQYF
13	few	TRBD1	TRBJ2-1	TRBV29-1	TGCAGCGGGTACAGGGGGCTATTGAGTGAGCAGTTCTTC	CSGYRGLLSEQFF
14	-	-	TRBJ1-1	TRBV7-8	TGTGCCAGCAGCTTACGGGGGGAGAACACTGAAGCTTTCTTT	CASSLRGENTEAFF
16	-	TRBD2	TRBJ2-5	TRBV28	TGTGCCAGCAGTTCGTCGGGGAGCGGGAGGGCGGGGACCCAGTACTTC	CASSSSGSGRAGTQYF
13	-	-	TRBJ1-2	TRBV30	TGTGCCTGGACGACAGTCGCAGACTATGGCTACACCTTC	CAWTTVADYGYTF
13	few	TRBD1	TRBJ2-1	TRBV7-3	TGTGCCAGCAGCTTAATGGGGACAGGGTCCCAGTTCTTC	CASSLMGTGSQFF
15	few	TRBD1	TRBJ1-2	TRBV30	TGTGCCTGGATCGGGACAGGGGTTGGACGGCGGGGCTACACCTTC	CAWIGTGVGRRGYTF
19	few	TRBD2	TRBJ2-1	TRBV4-3	TGCGCCAGCAGCCAAGATCAGGCGGGACTAGCGGGAACCTCCAATGAGCAGTTCTTC	CASSQDQAGLAGTSNEQFF
16	few	-	TRBJ1-4	TRBV4-2	TGTGCCAGCAGCCAAGAGTCTCAGTGGGGGCATGAAAAACTGTTTTTT	CASSQESQWGHEKLFF
13	-	-	TRBJ2-4	TRBV4-3	TGCGCCAGCAGCCAAGACTTGAATCACCTACAGTACTTC	CASSQDLNHLQYF
15	-	TRBD1	TRBJ1-2	TRBV4-2	TGTGCCAGCAGCCAACCAGGGGGCTCCAGTTATGGCTACACCTTC	CASSQPGGSSYGYTF
15	few	TRBD2	TRBJ2-1	TRBV28	TGTGCCAGCAGTCCCGAGCGGGGCTCCTACAATGAGCAGTTCTTC	CASSPERGSYNEQFF
13	few	-	TRBJ1-2	TRBV7-2	TGTGCCAGCAGCCCAAGGGGGGGCGATGGCTACACCTTC	CASSPRGGDGYTF
17	few	-	TRBJ2-1	TRBV27	TGTGCCAGCAGTTTAGAGGGCCCAACTAGCTCCTACAATGAGCAGTTCTTC	CASSLEGPTSSYNEQFF
14	-	TRBD1	TRBJ2-1	TRBV5-1	TGCGCCAGCAGCAGGACAGGAGATAACAATGAGCAGTTCTTC	CASSRTGDNNEQFF
13	few	TRBD1	TRBJ2-5	TRBV7-9	TGTGCCAGCAGTGACAGGGGGCATGAGACCCAGTACTTC	CASSDRGHETQYF
16	-	TRBD1	TRBJ1-1	TRBV2	TGTGCCAGCAGTGAAACCGGGACAGGGAAGGCGGCTGAAGCTTTCTTT	CASSETGTGKAAEAFF
16	-	TRBD1	TRBJ1-2	TRBV18	TGTGCCAGCTCCCCTACCTCCGGGACAGGGAACTATGGCTACACCTTC	CASSPTSGTGNYGYTF
13	few	-	TRBJ1-5	TRBV4-2	TGTGCCAGCAGTCGGGGGGTGGGTCAGCCCCAGCATTTT	CASSRGVGQPQHF
15	-	TRBD1	TRBJ2-7	TRBV7-9	TGTGCCAGCAGCTTGACAGGGTGGGCCTCCTACGAGCAGTACTTC	CASSLTGWASYEQYF
12	once	-	TRBJ1-2	TRBV29-1	TGCAGCGTTGTACAGGGAAACTATGGCTACACCTTC	CSVVQGNYGYTF
13	-	TRBD2	TRBJ2-3	TRBV29-1	TGCAGCGTGCCCGGACTAGTCACAGATACGCAGTATTTT	CSVPGLVTDTQYF
15	-	-	TRBJ2-1	TRBV11-2	TGTGCCAGCAGCTTAGGAACGGTACCCTACAATGAGCAGTTCTTC	CASSLGTVPYNEQFF
16	few	TRBD2	TRBJ2-3	TRBV14	TGTGCCAGCAGCCGCCTTAGTAGCGGGAGAAGAGATACGCAGTATTTT	CASSRLSSGRRDTQYF
13	few	TRBD1	TRBJ2-7	TRBV29-1	TGCAGCGTTGAAATGGGACAGGCCTACGAGCAGTACTTC	CSVEMGQAYEQYF